Below are 30 T cell receptor beta chains sequenced from a single sample in a study of beta chain features in type 1 diabetes. The study's findings and limits: All four CD4+ subsets from Type 1 diabetes patients carried moderately but significantly shorter TCRB CDR3s.

The antigens these receptors bind are not known. The sequenced template was cDNA made from the entire isolated RNA. The table came from immunoSEQ multiplex PCR; TCRdb's copy has only in-frame clones and leaves some out. The sample lists hundreds of thousands of clones; 11% to 15% were seen once. Sequenced: naive CD4+ T cells from blood. The receptors here all came from a man aged 18-30 years with type 1 diabetes.

The rearrangement joins TRBV29-1 to TRBJ2-5; TRBD1 is a possible D gene (5 bases). This CDR3 has 12 residues. The germline gives CDR1 SQVTM, CDR2 ANQGSEA. V was cut by 7 bases and J by 4 bases, with 13 bases left in between. This CDR3 is CSAGWTGETQYF. In DNA, the CDR3 is TGCAGCGCAGGGTGGACGGGAGAGACCCAGTACTTC.

This clone showed up just a few times. The V gene is TRBV4-2, the J gene TRBJ1-3; unclear D gene. The CDR3 covers 15 residues. Trimming removed 3 bases at V and 2 bases at J, with 11 bases between. Per the germline V gene, CDR1 is LGHNA and CDR2 is YNFKEQ. The CDR3 sequence: CASSQAEAPGNTIYF. In nucleotides, the CDR3 is TGTGCCAGCAGCCAGGCTGAAGCCCCTGGAAACACCATATATTTT.

This rearrangement joins TRBV6-1 to TRBJ2-2; no definite D call. Germline lookup yields CDR1 MNHNS and CDR2 SASEGT. Deletions cut 6 bases from V and 7 bases from J, with 6 bases between. The CDR3 has 11 amino acids. Here the CDR3 DNA reads TGTGCCAGCAGGCCGGACGGGGAGCTGTTTTTT. It yields the protein CASRPDGELFF.

The CDR3 here is CASSWVSNQPQHF. In nucleotides, the CDR3 is TGTGCCAGCAGTTGGGTGAGCAATCAGCCCCAGCATTTT. The J gene is TRBJ1-5, the V gene TRBV28; no clear D. The ends were cut back, 4 bases at V and 1 base at J, with 5 bases in the middle. This CDR3 contains 13 residues. Germline V gene sequence: CDR1 MDHEN, CDR2 SYDVKM.

This clone appeared a few times. The chain is built from TRBV28 and TRBJ1-5; D might be TRBD1 (6 bases). The germline V and J ends were trimmed by 5 bases and 9 bases, with 20 bases remaining between them. There are 15 residues in the CDR3. Germline CDR1 is MDHEN and CDR2 is SYDVKM. CDR3 coding DNA: TGTGCCAGCAGTCCCACCGGGACAACGAGAGGGCCCCAGCATTTT. This translates into CASSPTGTTRGPQHF.

This clone has a handful of counts. This chain joins TRBV12-5 and TRBJ2-1; 9 nucleotides agree with TRBD2. Germline V gives CDR1 LGHNT, CDR2 FRNRAP. With 3 bases clipped from V and 7 bases from J, the junction kept 10 bases outside the gene matches. This CDR3 has 16 amino acids. For the CDR3, the DNA is TGTGCTAGTGGTTTAGGCGGGAGGGCCGGGGGTAATGAGCAGTTCTTC. As protein: CASGLGGRAGGNEQFF.

There are a few counts of this clone. The J gene is TRBJ2-5, the V gene TRBV15, with D uncertain. Germline CDR1 is LNHNV and CDR2 is YYDKDF (reference sequence). This CDR3 has 14 amino acids. V lost 1 base and J lost 5, with 11 bases in between. This chain's CDR3 is CATSRGPPPETQYF. CDR3 sequence (DNA): TGTGCCACCAGCAGAGGTCCCCCACCGGAGACCCAGTACTTC.

Note on this clone: This sample also contains other DNA sequences that code for the same CDR3. This chain joins TRBV6-5 and TRBJ2-5; D unclear. The CDR3 is made up of 13 amino acids. The V gene's germline CDR1 is MNHEY and CDR2 SVGAGI. V gave up 0 bases and J gave up 5 bases, with 7 bases separating them. CDR3 nucleotides: TGTGCCAGCAGTTACTCCGGTCGGGAGACCCAGTACTTC. Amino acids: CASSYSGRETQYF.

V usage is TRBV5-4 and J usage is TRBJ1-1, with 8 nucleotides matching TRBD1. V trimming: 4 bases; J trimming: 11 bases; junction bases outside the gene matches: 10. The germline gives CDR1 SGHNT, CDR2 YYREEE (reference sequence). This CDR3 is built from 13 residues. The CDR3 sequence is CASSQPQGAGAFF. The CDR3 coding sequence is TGTGCCAGCAGCCAACCCCAGGGGGCAGGGGCTTTCTTT.

This clone was seen a few times. The chain carries TRBV29-1 and TRBJ2-7, with 7 bases matching TRBD1. The CDR3 has 13 amino acids. V gave up 4 bases and J gave up 2 bases; unmatched junction bases: 5. Germline V gene data show CDR1 as SQVTM and CDR2 as ANQGSEA. The CDR3 spells CSVGQGEAYEQYF. The CDR3 DNA is TGCAGCGTTGGACAGGGCGAAGCCTACGAGCAGTACTTC.

As to this clone: The same CDR3 can be traced to other DNA sequences in this sample. The chain uses TRBV7-2 and TRBJ1-1, with 8 positions matching TRBD1. CDR1 is SGHTA and CDR2 is FQGNSA in the germline V gene. The V segment lost 2 bases and the J segment 4 bases; nucleotides outside the gene matches: 0. The CDR3 is made up of 13 amino acids. CDR3 sequence (DNA): TGTGCCAGCAGCTTAACAGGGGGCACTGAAGCTTTCTTT. Its protein product is CASSLTGGTEAFF.

This clone was recorded a few times. The CDR3 carries no conserved terminal phenylalanine or tryptophan, so it likely arises from a read error. It is unclear where the CDR3 begins or ends on the DNA, so no DNA is shown, and the CDR3 is as TCRdb lists it. The chain carries TRBV23-1 and TRBJ2-7; the DNA was not used to check the table's D call, TRBD2. TRBV23-1 is classed as an ORF, of uncertain function. Including both end residues, the CDR3 is 12 amino acids long. This CDR3 is CASSTRGGFPPL.

This clone was detected only a few times. This chain uses TRBV18 with TRBJ2-3; no reliable D call. Germline lookup yields CDR1 KGHSH and CDR2 LQKENI. The germline V and J ends were trimmed by 5 bases and 1 base, with 13 bases remaining between them. The CDR3 runs to 15 residues. The CDR3 DNA sequence: TGTGCCAGCTCATCTCAGGAAGGCGGCACAGATACGCAGTATTTT. It encodes CASSSQEGGTDTQYF.

The rearrangement uses TRBV4-3 and TRBJ2-1; D could derive from TRBD1 or TRBD2 (5 bases each). V was clipped by 1 base and J by 0 bases, with 19 bases between them. CDR1 is LGHNA and CDR2 is YSLEER in the germline V gene. The CDR3 has 19 amino acids. The CDR3 sequence: CASSQASPGATASYNEQFF. The DNA of the CDR3 is TGCGCCAGCAGCCAAGCTTCCCCCGGGGCCACTGCCTCCTACAATGAGCAGTTCTTC.

The chain links TRBV4-1 to TRBJ2-7, with 8 bases fitting TRBD2. The CDR3 length is 15 residues. With 5 bases clipped from V and 2 bases from J, the junction kept 8 bases outside the gene matches. The germline gives CDR1 MGHRA, CDR2 YSYEKL. CDR3 bases: TGCGCCAGCAGCAATTCCGGGACTAGTCCCTACGAGCAGTACTTC. This sequence encodes CASSNSGTSPYEQYF.

The chain carries TRBV30 and TRBJ1-4; D ambiguous. V gave up 5 bases and J gave up 4 bases, with 8 bases separating them. Germline V gene data show CDR1 as GTSNPN and CDR2 as SVGIG (reference sequence). CDR3 length: 12 residues. The CDR3 sequence is CAWRGLNEKLFF. DNA for the CDR3: TGTGCCTGGCGAGGACTTAATGAAAAACTGTTTTTT.

CDR3 sequence: CASSQDNYNEQFF. The CDR3 nucleotides read TGCGCCAGCAGCCAAGATAACTACAATGAGCAGTTCTTC. The rearrangement links TRBV4-3 to TRBJ2-1; D not certain. Germline V CDR1 and CDR2: LGHNA, YSLEER. Trimming took 0 bases from V and 3 from J, leaving 3 bases between them. CDR3 size: 13 residues.

V usage is TRBV7-9 and J usage is TRBJ1-5, with 8 bases matching TRBD1. J gave up 7 bases and V 3 bases, and 5 bases lay outside the gene matches. This CDR3 is 14 amino acids long. CDR1 SEHNR and CDR2 FQNEAQ come from the germline V gene (reference sequence). The CDR3 spells CASSFTGGEQPQHF. The CDR3 DNA reads as TGTGCCAGCAGCTTCACAGGGGGTGAACAGCCCCAGCATTTT. Combining the CDR3 with reference TRBV7-9 and TRBJ1-5 gives the whole variable domain DTGVSQNPRHKITKRGQNVTFRCDPISEHNRLYWYRQTLGQGPEFLTYFQNEAQLEKSRLLSDRFSAERPKGSFSTLEIQRTEQGDSAMYLCASSFTGGEQPQHFGDGTRLSIL.

The chain links TRBV15 to TRBJ2-1, with 7 bases that match TRBD1. The V and J ends lost 5 bases and 9 bases, in that order; junction bases with no gene match: 16. Looked up from germline, CDR1 is LNHNV and CDR2 is YYDKDF (reference sequence). CDR3 length: 16 residues. The CDR3 loop is CATSSGRDSFFSEQFF. CDR3 in DNA: TGTGCCACCAGCTCCGGCCGGGACAGCTTTTTTAGTGAGCAGTTCTTC.

The chain employs TRBV9 and TRBJ2-5, with D tentatively TRBD1 (6 bases). Trimming stripped 7 bases from V and 4 bases from J, with 14 bases between. The CDR3 covers 13 residues. Germline lookup yields CDR1 SGDLS and CDR2 YYNGEE. CDR3 in amino acids: CASGRGSGETQYF. CDR3 DNA: TGTGCCAGCGGAAGGGGGAGCGGAGAGACCCAGTACTTC.

The chain combines TRBV5-1 with TRBJ2-2; the D is unclear. The CDR3 runs 14 residues. Germline V gene lookup returns CDR1 SGHRS and CDR2 YFSETQ. V was shortened by 4 bases and J by 1 base, with 8 bases between the two germline ends. The CDR3 is CASSGPMNTGELFF. CDR3 nucleotides: TGCGCCAGCAGCGGGCCGATGAACACCGGGGAGCTGTTTTTT.

The DNA of the CDR3 is TGCGCCAGCAGCCAAGATCCCCTCGACAGGGGGGCGGAGACCCAGTACTTC. Protein: CASSQDPLDRGAETQYF. The chain carries TRBV4-3 and TRBJ2-5; 9 bases are shared with TRBD1. V was pared by 0 bases and J by 5 bases, with 10 bases of the junction left unmatched. Germline V gene sequence: CDR1 LGHNA, CDR2 YSLEER. The CDR3 sequence is 17 residues long.

A few counts support this clone. CDR3 bases: TGTGCCAGCAGTGTAAGACAGGTGACGAACACCGGGGAGCTGTTTTTT. It encodes CASSVRQVTNTGELFF. V and J are TRBV2 and TRBJ2-2; D is perhaps TRBD1 (6 bases). This CDR3 is built from 16 residues. The germline gives CDR1 SNHLY, CDR2 FYNNEI. Trimming shortened V by 4 bases and J by 0 bases, and 12 bases separated the two germline ends.

The chain is built from TRBV27 and TRBJ1-1; the match to TRBD1 covers 10 bases. This CDR3 region has 18 residues. Germline CDR1 and CDR2: MNHEY and SMNVEV (reference sequence). The ends lost 3 bases at V and 2 bases at J; junction bases unmatched: 12. Here the CDR3 reads CASSFRNPGTGVNTEAFF. The CDR3 bases are TGTGCCAGCAGTTTTCGAAACCCTGGGACAGGGGTCAACACTGAAGCTTTCTTT.

The gene calls are TRBV5-8 and TRBJ2-7, with D tentatively TRBD1 or TRBD2 (5 bases each). Germline V gives CDR1 SGHTS, CDR2 YDEGEE. V was shortened by 6 bases and J by 0 bases, with 19 bases between the two germline ends. This CDR3 region has 16 residues. The DNA for the CDR3 is TGTGCCAGCATCAAGGAGTCCGGGACCAGCTCCTACGAGCAGTACTTC. Amino acids: CASIKESGTSSYEQYF.

The chain links TRBV15 to TRBJ1-4; TRBD1 aligns across 7 bases. Germline trimming cut 0 bases from V and 8 bases from J; bases unmatched to any gene: 9. The V gene's germline CDR1 is LNHNV and CDR2 YYDKDF (reference sequence). There are 16 residues in the CDR3. The CDR3 spells CATSRELQGLEEKLFF. The CDR3 coding sequence is TGTGCCACCAGCAGAGAATTACAGGGGTTGGAGGAAAAACTGTTTTTT.

The genes are TRBV9 and TRBJ1-1; no clear D gene. Trimming left V 0 bases short and J 3 bases short, with 6 bases between. The germline V gene encodes CDR1 SGDLS and CDR2 YYNGEE. CDR3 length equals 13 residues. The CDR3 here is CASSVDSDTEAFF. CDR3 in DNA: TGTGCCAGCAGCGTAGATTCTGACACTGAAGCTTTCTTT.

This clone was seen only a few times. The rearrangement uses TRBV28 and TRBJ2-7; 7 nucleotides line up with TRBD1. The CDR3 spans 14 residues. V shed 7 bases and J 7 bases; nucleotides not matched to a gene: 13. In germline, CDR1 is MDHEN, CDR2 SYDVKM. CDR3 amino acids: CASTPGTDAWEQYF. The CDR3 DNA reads as TGTGCCAGCACCCCCGGGACAGATGCCTGGGAGCAGTACTTC.

CDR3 loop: CASSVDSLNTEAFF. CDR3 nucleotides: TGCGCCAGCAGCGTCGACAGTTTGAACACTGAAGCTTTCTTT. The V call is TRBV5-1, the J call TRBJ1-1, with a weak D call TRBD1 (5 bases). The CDR3 loop spans 14 amino acids. The germline V gene has CDR1 SGHRS and CDR2 YFSETQ. V was clipped by 4 bases and J by 0 bases, with 10 bases between them.

The chain employs TRBV27 and TRBJ2-7; 10 bases map to TRBD2. Germline-derived CDR1 and CDR2 are MNHEY and SMNVEV (reference sequence). J was trimmed by 4 bases and V by 6 bases; bases with no gene match: 12. The CDR3 sequence is 16 residues long. The DNA of the CDR3 is TGTGCCAGCAGCTTAACCCAGCGGGAGGGCCGGTACGAGCAGTACTTC. This gives the protein CASSLTQREGRYEQYF.